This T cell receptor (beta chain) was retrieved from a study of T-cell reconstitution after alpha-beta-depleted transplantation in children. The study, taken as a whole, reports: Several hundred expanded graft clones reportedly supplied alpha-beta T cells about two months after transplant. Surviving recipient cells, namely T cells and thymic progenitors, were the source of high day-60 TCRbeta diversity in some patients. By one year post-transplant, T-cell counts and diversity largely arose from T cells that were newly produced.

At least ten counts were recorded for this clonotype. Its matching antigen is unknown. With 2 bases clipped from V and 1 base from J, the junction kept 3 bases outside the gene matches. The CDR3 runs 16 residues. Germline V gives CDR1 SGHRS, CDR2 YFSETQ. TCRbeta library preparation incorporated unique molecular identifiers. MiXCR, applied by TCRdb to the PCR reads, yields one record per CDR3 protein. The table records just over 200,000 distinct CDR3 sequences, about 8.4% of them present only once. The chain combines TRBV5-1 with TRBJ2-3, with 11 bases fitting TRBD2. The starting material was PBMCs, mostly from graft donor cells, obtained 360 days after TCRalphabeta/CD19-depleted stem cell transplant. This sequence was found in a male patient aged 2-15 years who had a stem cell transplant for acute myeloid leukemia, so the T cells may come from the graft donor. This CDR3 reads CASSFIAGGRTDTQYF. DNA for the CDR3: TGCGCCAGCAGCTTTATAGCGGGAGGGCGCACAGATACGCAGTATTTT.